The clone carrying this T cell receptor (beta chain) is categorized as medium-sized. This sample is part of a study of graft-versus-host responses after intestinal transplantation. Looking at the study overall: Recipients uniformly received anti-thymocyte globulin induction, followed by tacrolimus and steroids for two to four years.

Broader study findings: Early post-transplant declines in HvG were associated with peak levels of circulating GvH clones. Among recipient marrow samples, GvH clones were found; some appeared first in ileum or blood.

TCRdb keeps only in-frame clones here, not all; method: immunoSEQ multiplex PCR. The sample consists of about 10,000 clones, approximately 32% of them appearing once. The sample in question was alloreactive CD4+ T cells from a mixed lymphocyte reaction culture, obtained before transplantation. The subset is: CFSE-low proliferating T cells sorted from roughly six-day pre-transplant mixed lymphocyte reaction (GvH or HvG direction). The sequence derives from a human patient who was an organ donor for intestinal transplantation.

The CDR3 is CASSRTRDRGQVAYF. DNA of the CDR3: TGTGCCAGCAGCCGTACCCGGGACAGGGGGCAAGTCGCATATTTT. J is TRBJ1-3 and V is TRBV9; TRBD1 matches at 12 bases. The germline CDR1 and CDR2 sequences are SGDLS and YYNGEE. Unmatched junction bases numbered 14, after V lost 4 bases and J lost 15 bases. This CDR3 contains 15 residues.